This T cell receptor beta chain appears in the sequencing data of a study of CD8 T cells in Susac syndrome. RNA, at roughly 0.45 to 1 ug, was reverse transcribed with random hexamers. immunoSEQ multiplex PCR amplified TCR beta CDR3 across 54 Vbeta, 13 Jbeta. TCRdb reanalysed the immunoSEQ multiplex PCR reads using MiXCR and keeps one entry per CDR3 protein. The table includes roughly 47,000 distinct CDR3 sequences, 80% to 95% detected once. Trimming removed 0 bases from V and 3 bases from J, with 11 bases in between. CDR1 and CDR2 from the germline V gene are SQVTM and ANQGSEA. The CDR3 loop spans 14 amino acids.

V and J are TRBV29-1 and TRBJ2-5, with D uncertain. Material for sequencing was CD8+ T cells from PBMCs. The sequence was collected from a human donor in good health. CDR3 nucleotide sequence: TGCAGCGTTGAAGATCAAGGGTCCGAAGAGACCCAGTACTTC. Translating it yields CSVEDQGSEETQYF.